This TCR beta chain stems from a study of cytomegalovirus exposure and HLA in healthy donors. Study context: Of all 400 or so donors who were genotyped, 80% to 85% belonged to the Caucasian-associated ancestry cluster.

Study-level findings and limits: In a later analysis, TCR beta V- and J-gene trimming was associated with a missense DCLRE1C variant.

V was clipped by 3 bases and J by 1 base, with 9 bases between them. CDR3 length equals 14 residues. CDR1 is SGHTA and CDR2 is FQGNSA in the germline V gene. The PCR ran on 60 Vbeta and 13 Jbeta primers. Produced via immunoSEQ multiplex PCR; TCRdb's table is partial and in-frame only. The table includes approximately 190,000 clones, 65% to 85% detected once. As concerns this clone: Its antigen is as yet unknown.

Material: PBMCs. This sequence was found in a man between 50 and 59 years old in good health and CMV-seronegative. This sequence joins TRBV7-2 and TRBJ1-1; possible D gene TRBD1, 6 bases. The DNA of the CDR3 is TGTGCCAGCAGCTTTTCGGGACAGAACACTGAAGCTTTCTTT. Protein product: CASSFSGQNTEAFF. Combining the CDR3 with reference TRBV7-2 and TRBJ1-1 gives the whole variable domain GAGVSQSPSNKVTEKGKDVELRCDPISGHTALYWYRQSLGQGLEFLIYFQGNSAPDKSGLPSDRFSAERTGGSVSTLTIQRTQQEDSAVYLCASSFSGQNTEAFFGQGTRLTVV.